The 27 T cell receptor beta chains below come from one sample, sequenced in a study of cytotoxic CD8 clonotypes in ibrutinib-treated CLL. This table comes from immunoSEQ multiplex PCR, and its TCRdb copy is limited to in-frame clones, with some not included. The repertoire includes approximately 70,000 clones, 80% of them detected once, and about 8% sits in the top ten. Material: PBMCs, obtained at disease progression, from a patient treated with ibrutinib. These receptors were obtained from a human donor with chronic lymphocytic leukemia.

The chain has TRBV7-9 and TRBJ2-7; unclear D gene. Germline V CDR1 and CDR2: SEHNR, FQNEAQ (reference sequence). The germline V and J ends were trimmed by 1 base and 0 bases, with 4 bases remaining between them. CDR3 size: 13 residues. The CDR3 DNA is TGTGCCAGCAGCTTAGTCAGCTCCTACGAGCAGTACTTC. Translating it yields CASSLVSSYEQYF.

The chain's CDR3 is CASSLAGRGSSYNEQFF. CDR3 DNA sequence: TGTGCCAGCAGCTTGGCCGGGCGGGGTAGCTCCTACAATGAGCAGTTCTTC. The rearrangement joins TRBV5-6 to TRBJ2-1, with a weak D call TRBD2 (6 bases). Germline CDR1 SGHDT, CDR2 YYEEEE. V gave up 0 bases and J gave up 0 bases, with 13 bases separating them. The CDR3 is 17 amino acids.

This chain links TRBV15 with TRBJ1-4; D remains unclear. The CDR3 extends over 15 amino acids. V was clipped by 5 bases and J by 5 bases, with 15 bases between them. Germline CDR1 LNHNV, CDR2 YYDKDF (reference sequence). The CDR3: CATSSQTGWNEKLFF. The CDR3 nucleotides are TGTGCCACCAGCTCCCAAACCGGGTGGAATGAAAAACTGTTTTTT.

This clone showed up just a few times. This chain joins TRBV10-3 and TRBJ1-2; tentative D call: TRBD1 (6 bases). This CDR3 contains 14 residues. V was cut by 2 bases and J by 3 bases, with 10 bases left in between. The germline V gene has CDR1 ENHRY and CDR2 SYGVKD. The DNA for the CDR3 is TGTGCCATCAGTGAGGGACAGATTGACTATGGCTACACCTTC. This gives the protein CAISEGQIDYGYTF.

This chain connects TRBV25-1 to TRBJ2-7; TRBD1 matches at 11 bases. Germline V gives CDR1 MGHDK, CDR2 SYGVNS. Trimming removed 6 bases from V and 6 bases from J; junction bases left unmatched: 10. This CDR3 has 15 amino acids. The CDR3 DNA follows: TGTGCCAGCAGAGACACCGGGACAGGGGGTCTCGAGCAGTACTTC. Its translation: CASRDTGTGGLEQYF.

This clone was counted between two and nine times. CDR3 bases: TGTGCCAGCAGACACCTGACTAGTCAGGATGAGCAGTTCTTC. Translation gives CASRHLTSQDEQFF. J is TRBJ2-1 and V is TRBV13; the D gene is possibly TRBD2 (6 bases). In germline, CDR1 is PRHDT, CDR2 FYEKMQ (reference sequence). This CDR3 has 14 residues. Trimming removed 6 bases from V and 8 bases from J, with 17 bases in between.

The rearrangement uses TRBV28 and TRBJ2-7, with D possibly matching TRBD1 (5 bases). CDR3 length: 15 residues. V lost 3 bases to trimming and J lost 3 bases, with 15 bases between them. Germline V gene data show CDR1 as MDHEN and CDR2 as SYDVKM. This CDR3 is CASSFRPRGVYEQYF. DNA of the CDR3: TGTGCCAGCAGTTTTCGGCCAAGGGGCGTCTACGAGCAGTACTTC.

The J gene is TRBJ2-7, the V gene TRBV10-1; D not resolved. Trimming cost V 0 bases and J 3 bases, with 6 bases left between them. CDR3 size: 13 residues. CDR1 WNHNN and CDR2 SYGVQD come from the germline V gene (reference sequence). CDR3 DNA sequence: TGCGCCAGCAGTGAGTCTGGGGTCTACGAGCAGTACTTC. Protein: CASSESGVYEQYF.

The chain carries TRBV5-1 and TRBJ2-7, with TRBD2 matching over 7 bases. Per germline, CDR1 SGHRS and CDR2 YFSETQ. Germline trimming cut 7 bases from V and 7 bases from J; bases unmatched to any gene: 5. The CDR3 totals 11 residues. This chain's CDR3 is CASAGDVEQYF. DNA of the CDR3: TGCGCCAGCGCGGGGGACGTGGAGCAGTACTTC.

Here the CDR3 reads CASRGGLAGPLDEQYF. CDR3 nucleotide sequence: TGTGCCAGTAGGGGAGGACTAGCGGGGCCTTTAGACGAGCAGTACTTC. The rearrangement uses TRBV19 and TRBJ2-7, with 12 bases matching TRBD2. Looked up from germline, CDR1 is LNHDA and CDR2 is SQIVND (reference sequence). This CDR3 has 16 amino acids. V dropped 6 bases and J dropped 5; count of bases not matched to a gene: 11.

This clone was found a few times. The rearrangement links TRBV19 to TRBJ1-1; D gene unclear. Germline CDR1 and CDR2: LNHDA and SQIVND (reference sequence). Trimming stripped 5 bases from V and 7 bases from J, with 17 bases between. This CDR3 is built from 14 residues. The CDR3 sequence is CASSAPGRGHEAFF. The CDR3 DNA reads as TGTGCCAGTAGTGCCCCAGGTCGGGGTCATGAAGCTTTCTTT.

The chain joins TRBV15 to TRBJ2-5; D gene ambiguous. CDR3 length equals 13 residues. Trimming stripped 5 bases from V and 4 bases from J, with 11 bases between. CDR1 is LNHNV, CDR2 YYDKDF, per germline (reference sequence). The CDR3, as DNA: TGTGCCACCAGCTTCGGTCTTTCAGAGACCCAGTACTTC. Translation gives CATSFGLSETQYF.

The chain recombines TRBV11-2 with TRBJ1-3; unclear D gene. V lost 5 bases and J lost 0, with 11 bases in between. The CDR3 covers 15 residues. In germline, CDR1 is SGHAT, CDR2 FQNNGV. The CDR3 bases are TGTGCCAGCAGCCGGACGGTGAGCTCTGGAAACACCATATATTTT. Translated, it gives CASSRTVSSGNTIYF.

The genes are TRBV4-2 and TRBJ2-4; 7 nucleotides line up with TRBD1. Germline CDR1 LGHNA, CDR2 YNFKEQ. This CDR3 is 14 amino acids long. The ends lost 5 bases at V and 8 bases at J; junction bases unmatched: 9. The CDR3 reads CASSSDRVRDIQYF. The CDR3 DNA sequence: TGTGCCAGCAGCTCAGACAGGGTACGGGACATTCAGTACTTC.

V is TRBV5-1 and J is TRBJ2-2; D might be TRBD2 (5 bases). Germline values: CDR1 SGHRS, CDR2 YFSETQ. Trimming shortened V by 0 bases and J by 4 bases, and 16 bases separated the two germline ends. The CDR3 consists of 17 residues. The CDR3 sequence: CASSLGSTEVGTGELFF. In nucleotides, the CDR3 is TGCGCCAGCAGCTTGGGTTCGACGGAGGTAGGCACCGGGGAGCTGTTTTTT.

The V call is TRBV10-3, the J call TRBJ1-2, with TRBD1 as a possible D gene (5 bases). Per germline, CDR1 ENHRY and CDR2 SYGVKD. The CDR3 spans 15 residues. Trimming left V 0 bases short and J 7 bases short, with 15 bases between. CDR3 sequence: CAISESPFQTAGYTF. CDR3 sequence (DNA): TGTGCCATCAGTGAGTCCCCTTTCCAGACAGCTGGCTACACCTTC.

The J gene is TRBJ1-2, the V gene TRBV29-1; D is possibly TRBD1 (6 bases). The V end was cut by 7 bases, the J end by 0 bases, with 18 bases between. The germline CDR1 and CDR2 sequences are SQVTM and ANQGSEA. There are 15 residues in the CDR3. CDR3 nucleotide sequence: TGCAGCGCCGGTTTTGGAAGACAGGCTAACTATGGCTACACCTTC. It translates to CSAGFGRQANYGYTF.

This clone was seen only once. DNA for the CDR3: TGTGCCAGCAGCTTCGGGAGCGGGACCTACAATGAGCAGTTCTTC. Amino acids: CASSFGSGTYNEQFF. The rearrangement joins TRBV5-4 to TRBJ2-1, with 7 bases lining up with TRBD2. This CDR3 region has 15 residues. Losses at the gene ends were 2 bases for V and 2 bases for J; bases not matched to a gene: 4. Germline loops: CDR1 SGHNT, CDR2 YYREEE (reference sequence).

The chain links TRBV6-5 to TRBJ1-1; 11 nucleotides agree with TRBD1. The J segment lost 4 bases and the V segment lost 4 bases, leaving 8 bases of the junction unmatched. CDR3 size: 16 residues. Germline CDR1 reads MNHEY; CDR2 reads SVGAGI. CDR3 amino acids: CASSFTGTGGFTEAFF. Written as DNA, the CDR3 is TGTGCCAGCAGTTTCACCGGGACAGGGGGTTTCACTGAAGCTTTCTTT.

This clone was observed a single time. The rearrangement uses TRBV19 and TRBJ2-2; TRBD2 matches at 12 bases. J was trimmed by 8 bases and V by 7 bases; bases with no gene match: 11. The CDR3 length is 16 residues. Germline-derived CDR1 and CDR2 are LNHDA and SQIVND (reference sequence). Here the CDR3 reads CASNKGRLAGEGELFF. The DNA for the CDR3 is TGTGCCAGTAACAAGGGTCGACTAGCGGGGGAGGGGGAGCTGTTTTTT.

J is TRBJ1-1 and V is TRBV5-1; D not certain. Germline-derived CDR1 and CDR2 are SGHRS and YFSETQ. The CDR3 extends over 12 amino acids. V was pared by 4 bases and J by 5 bases, with 9 bases between. The CDR3 here is CASSRGGTEAFF. The CDR3 DNA follows: TGCGCCAGCAGCCGTGGAGGGACTGAAGCTTTCTTT.

The chain recombines TRBV6-1 with TRBJ1-5; a weak D match, TRBD1 (5 bases). V lost 6 bases and J lost 3, with 15 bases in between. Per germline, CDR1 MNHNS and CDR2 SASEGT. This CDR3 comprises 15 residues. CDR3 in amino acids: CASSPGSLFNQPQHF. The CDR3 coding sequence is TGTGCCAGCAGCCCAGGGTCGCTATTCAATCAGCCCCAGCATTTT.

This clone was seen a few times. The chain carries TRBV4-2 and TRBJ2-1; D unresolved. Trimming removed 0 bases at V and 1 base at J, with 7 bases between. CDR1 and CDR2 (germline): LGHNA, YNFKEQ. The CDR3 sequence is 15 residues long. The CDR3 loop reads CASSQEWGSYNEQFF. The CDR3 DNA follows: TGTGCCAGCAGCCAAGAATGGGGTTCCTACAATGAGCAGTTCTTC.

CDR3 sequence reads: CASSVGGGPYEQYF. DNA for the CDR3: TGTGCCAGCAGCGTAGGAGGGGGCCCCTACGAGCAGTACTTC. This chain joins TRBV9 and TRBJ2-7; 7 nucleotides agree with TRBD1. Germline V gives CDR1 SGDLS, CDR2 YYNGEE. Trimming took 0 bases from V and 2 from J; bases not matched to a gene: 2. The CDR3 is made up of 14 amino acids.

This clone was detected a few times. The gene calls are TRBV7-3 and TRBJ2-4; TRBD2 agrees at 7 bases. Germline CDR1 is SGHTA and CDR2 is FQGTGA. There are 14 residues in the CDR3. J was trimmed by 9 bases and V by 0 bases; bases with no gene match: 5. The CDR3 DNA sequence: TGTGCCAGCAGCTTAACGCACGGCGGGAGCATTCAGTACTTC. It codes for CASSLTHGGSIQYF. The full variable domain, with the rest looked up from reference TRBV7-3 and TRBJ2-4, is GAGVSQTPSNKVTEKGKYVELRCDPISGHTALYWYRQSLGQGPEFLIYFQGTGAADDSGLPNDRFFAVRPEGSVSTLKIQRTERGDSAVYLCASSLTHGGSIQYFGAGTRLSVL.

J is TRBJ1-5 and V is TRBV7-2; perhaps TRBD1 as D (5 bases). V dropped 0 bases and J dropped 7 bases, with 10 bases sitting between them. This CDR3 contains 14 residues. Germline lookup yields CDR1 SGHTA and CDR2 FQGNSA. CDR3 coding DNA: TGTGCCAGCAGCTTAGCGGGACCCTTGCAGCCCCAGCATTTT. Translation: CASSLAGPLQPQHF.

J is TRBJ2-1 and V is TRBV6-1; 12 bases are shared with TRBD2. After removal of 4 bases from V and 5 bases from J, the junction contained 3 bases not matched to a gene. CDR1 and CDR2 (germline): MNHNS, SASEGT. The CDR3 sequence is 15 residues long. CDR3 sequence: CASSGGTSGHNEQFF. CDR3 DNA: TGTGCCAGCAGTGGGGGGACTAGCGGGCACAATGAGCAGTTCTTC.